This record covers a single T cell receptor (beta chain). This entry is derived from a study of blood T cell repertoires in COVID-19. The assay was immunoSEQ multiplex PCR, and TCRdb's table has in-frame clones only and misses some. Of about 220,000 clones listed, about four fifths are singletons. The sequence came from a woman in her 40s who had recovered from COVID-19. The specimen was PBMCs or T cells enriched from blood (not recorded which).

This chain's CDR3 is CASSDLRDGGGKGYTF. The DNA for the CDR3 is TGTGCCAGCAGTGATTTGCGGGACGGAGGAGGAAAGGGCTACACCTTC. The chain joins TRBV2 to TRBJ1-2, with D possibly matching TRBD1 (5 bases). V shed 3 bases and J shed 8 bases, with 22 bases lying between them. This CDR3 has 16 residues. Per germline, CDR1 SNHLY and CDR2 FYNNEI.